These 2 T cell receptor beta chains were sequenced from one sample in a study of T cells in Graves' hyperthyroidism and ophthalmopathy. Template material for amplifying TCR beta CDR3 regions consisted of RNA transcripts. The HTBI set primed first-round TCR CDR3 RT-PCR. TCRdb ran MiXCR on the multiplex PCR reads and lists one entry per CDR3 protein. The sample holds 640,000 or so distinct CDR3 sequences, about 15% seen once. Sequenced sample: blood. The receptor source for this set is a woman between 40 and 50 years old with Graves' ophthalmopathy.

V is TRBV19 and J is TRBJ2-7, with 9 bases aligning to TRBD1. The CDR3 has 14 residues. Trimming removed 0 bases from V and 3 bases from J; junction bases left unmatched: 0. Germline V lookup: CDR1 LNHDA, CDR2 SQIVND (reference sequence). CDR3 DNA: TGTGCCAGTAGTATAGAGGACAGGGGCTACGAGCAGTACTTC. Its translation: CASSIEDRGYEQYF.

This clonotype showed up many times. J is TRBJ2-7 and V is TRBV7-2, with D tentatively TRBD1 or TRBD2 (6 bases each). Germline V CDR1 and CDR2: SGHTA, FQGNSA. V lost 5 bases, J lost 4 bases, and 15 bases lay in between. The CDR3 loop spans 14 amino acids. CDR3 nucleotides: TGTGCCAGCAGCCAGGACGAGGGGGGTTACGAGCAGTACTTC. Protein: CASSQDEGGYEQYF.